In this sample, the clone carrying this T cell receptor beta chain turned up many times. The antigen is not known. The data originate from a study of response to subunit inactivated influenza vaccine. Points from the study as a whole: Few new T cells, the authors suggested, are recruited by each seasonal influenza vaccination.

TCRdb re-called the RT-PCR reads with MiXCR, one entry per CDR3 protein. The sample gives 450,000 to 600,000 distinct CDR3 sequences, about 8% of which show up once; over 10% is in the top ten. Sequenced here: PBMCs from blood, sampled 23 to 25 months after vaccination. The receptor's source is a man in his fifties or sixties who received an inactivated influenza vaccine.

DNA for the CDR3: TGTGCCAGCAGTTTTAACTTGGGACAGCAACTGAACACTGAAGCTTTCTTT. Translation: CASSFNLGQQLNTEAFF. The chain combines TRBV28 with TRBJ1-1; 7 nucleotides match TRBD1. Losses at the gene ends were 3 bases for V and 0 bases for J; bases not matched to a gene: 10. The germline CDR1 and CDR2 sequences are MDHEN and SYDVKM. The CDR3 covers 17 residues. Full variable domain (rest looked up from reference TRBV28 and TRBJ1-1): DVKVTQSSRYLVKRTGEKVFLECVQDMDHENMFWYRQDPGLGLRLIYFSYDVKMKEKGDIPEGYSVSREKKERFSLILESASTNQTSMYLCASSFNLGQQLNTEAFFGQGTRLTVV.